This T cell receptor beta chain was sequenced during a study of cytomegalovirus exposure and HLA in healthy donors. J was trimmed by 5 bases and V by 3 bases; bases with no gene match: 7. The CDR3 spans 16 residues. Germline assignment: CDR1 MNHEY and CDR2 SMNVEV (reference sequence). Vbeta (60) and Jbeta (13) primers were used in the PCR. Data came from immunoSEQ multiplex PCR; TCRdb stores just in-frame clones and leaves some out. This table has around 100,000 clones, roughly a tenth appearing once. Specimen: PBMCs. The chain combines TRBV27 with TRBJ1-5; 10 nucleotides agree with TRBD1. The receptor was isolated from a man in his forties in good health and CMV-seropositive. CDR3 in amino acids: CASSFVGQGGDQPQHF. The CDR3 nucleotides read TGTGCCAGCAGTTTCGTAGGACAGGGGGGAGATCAGCCCCAGCATTTT.